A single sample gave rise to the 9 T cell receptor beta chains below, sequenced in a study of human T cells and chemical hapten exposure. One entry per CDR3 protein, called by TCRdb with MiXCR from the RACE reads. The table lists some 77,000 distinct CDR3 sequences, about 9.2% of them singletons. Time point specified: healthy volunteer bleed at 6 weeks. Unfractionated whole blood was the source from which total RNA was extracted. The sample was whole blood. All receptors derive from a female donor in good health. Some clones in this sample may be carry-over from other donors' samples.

As DNA, the CDR3 is TGTGCCAGCAGCCAACGAGCGGGGTACACCGGGGAGCTGTTTTTT. Translating gives CASSQRAGYTGELFF. The chain uses TRBV3-1 and TRBJ2-2, with TRBD2 identical over 7 bases. CDR3 length: 15 amino acids. V was pared by 2 bases and J by 3 bases, with 3 bases of the junction left unmatched. CDR1 and CDR2 (germline): LGHDT, YNNKEL (reference sequence).

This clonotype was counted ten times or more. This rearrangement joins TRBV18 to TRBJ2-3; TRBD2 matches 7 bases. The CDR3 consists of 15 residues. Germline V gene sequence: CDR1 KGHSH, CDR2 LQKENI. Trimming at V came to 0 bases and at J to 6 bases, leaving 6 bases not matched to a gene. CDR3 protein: CASSPPGLRADTQYF. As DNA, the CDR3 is TGTGCCAGCTCACCACCGGGACTAAGGGCCGATACGCAGTATTTT. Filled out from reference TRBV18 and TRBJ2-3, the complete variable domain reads NAGVMQNPRHLVRRRGQEARLRCSPMKGHSHVYWYRQLPEEGLKFMVYLQKENIIDESGMPKERFSAEFPKEGPSILRIQQVVRGDSAAYFCASSPPGLRADTQYFGPGTRLTVL.

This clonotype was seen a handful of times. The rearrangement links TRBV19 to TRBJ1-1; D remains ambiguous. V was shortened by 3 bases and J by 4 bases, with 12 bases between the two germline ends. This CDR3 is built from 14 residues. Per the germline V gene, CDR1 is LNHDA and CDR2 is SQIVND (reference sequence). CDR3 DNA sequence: TGTGCCAGTAGTATCTTCGAATCGGGCACTGAAGCTTTCTTT. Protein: CASSIFESGTEAFF.

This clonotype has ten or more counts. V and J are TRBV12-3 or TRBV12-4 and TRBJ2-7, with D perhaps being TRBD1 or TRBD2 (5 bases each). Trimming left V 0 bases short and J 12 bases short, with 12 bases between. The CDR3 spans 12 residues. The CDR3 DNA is TGTGCCAGCAGTTTAGCGGGCATGAGGGGGTACTTC. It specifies CASSLAGMRGYF.

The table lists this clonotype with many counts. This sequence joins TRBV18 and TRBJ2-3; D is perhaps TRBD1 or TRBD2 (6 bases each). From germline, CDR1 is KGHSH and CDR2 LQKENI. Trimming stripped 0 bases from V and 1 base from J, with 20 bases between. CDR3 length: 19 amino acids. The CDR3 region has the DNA TGTGCCAGCTCACCACCAAGCAGGGGAACGACGGGGGGCACAGATACGCAGTATTTT. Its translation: CASSPPSRGTTGGTDTQYF.

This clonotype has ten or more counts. CDR3 residues: CASSLAKEQYF. In nucleotides, the CDR3 is TGTGCCAGCAGCTTAGCGAAGGAGCAGTATTTT. V is TRBV7-2 and J is TRBJ2-3; D ambiguous. Between the trimmed V and J ends, which lost 0 bases and 11 bases, there was a span of 6 bases. CDR1 and CDR2 (germline): SGHTA, FQGNSA. The CDR3 covers 11 residues.

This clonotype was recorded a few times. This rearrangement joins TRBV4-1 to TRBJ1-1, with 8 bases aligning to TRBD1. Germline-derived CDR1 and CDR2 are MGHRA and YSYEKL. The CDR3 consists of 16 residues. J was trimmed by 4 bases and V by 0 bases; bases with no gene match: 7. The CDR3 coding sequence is TGCGCCAGCAGCCAAGATCTTCCGGGACAGGTCACTGAAGCTTTCTTT. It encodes CASSQDLPGQVTEAFF.

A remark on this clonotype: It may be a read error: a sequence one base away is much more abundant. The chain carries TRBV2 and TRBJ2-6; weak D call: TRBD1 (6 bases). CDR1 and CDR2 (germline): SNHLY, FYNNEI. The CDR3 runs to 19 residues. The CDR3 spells CASSESGQSETSGTNVLTF. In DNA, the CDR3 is TGTGCCAGCAGTGAAAGTGGACAGAGCGAAACCTCTGGGACCAACGTCCTGACTTTC.

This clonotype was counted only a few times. The CDR3 DNA follows: TGTGCCAGCAGTTCCTCCCGGACTAGCGGGGGCTTCATTCAGTACTTC. It specifies CASSSSRTSGGFIQYF. The J gene is TRBJ2-4, the V gene TRBV12-3 or TRBV12-4, with 13 bases fitting TRBD2. The CDR3 has 16 amino acids. J lost 9 bases, V lost 4 bases, and 9 bases had no gene match.